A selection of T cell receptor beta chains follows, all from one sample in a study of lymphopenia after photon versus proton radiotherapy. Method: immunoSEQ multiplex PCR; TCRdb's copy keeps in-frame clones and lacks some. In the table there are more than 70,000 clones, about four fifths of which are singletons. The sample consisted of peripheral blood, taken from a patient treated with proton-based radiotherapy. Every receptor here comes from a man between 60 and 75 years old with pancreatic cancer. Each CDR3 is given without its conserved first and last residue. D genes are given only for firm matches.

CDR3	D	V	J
ASSGTVGEQF	TRBD1	TRBV13	TRBJ2-1
ASSYGLGGDTQY	-	TRBV7-2	TRBJ2-3
AGRGLGRNEQF	-	TRBV6-1	TRBJ2-1
ASSRRQGAPGTEAF	TRBD1	TRBV11-2	TRBJ1-1
AWSVWAFIPYNEQF	-	TRBV30	TRBJ2-1
ASRQSGREYEQY	TRBD2	TRBV6-6	TRBJ2-7
ASSLGTGGTEAF	TRBD1	TRBV5-1	TRBJ1-1
AWRGPSGLQPEQF	TRBD2	TRBV30	TRBJ2-1
ASSPEINRAGANVLT	-	TRBV4-3	TRBJ2-6
ASSVREASEAF	-	TRBV2	TRBJ1-1
ASSLDRGVYNEQF	TRBD1	TRBV6-5	TRBJ2-1
ASSRTGSTTEKLF	-	TRBV5-1	TRBJ1-4
AWSRQREQF	-	TRBV30	TRBJ2-1
ASSRYNNQPQH	-	TRBV27	TRBJ1-5
ASSLVRRERSSYNEQF	TRBD2	TRBV5-1	TRBJ2-1
ASSSGHRQTGELF	-	TRBV5-1	TRBJ2-2
ASSLNAPYEQY	-	TRBV28	TRBJ2-7
ASSQGNFQGFWSGANVLT	-	TRBV14	TRBJ2-6
ASSPDWSYEQY	-	TRBV7-3	TRBJ2-7
ASSTSGGSSYEQY	TRBD2	TRBV7-2	TRBJ2-7
ASSLVGGVATPLH	-	TRBV7-2	TRBJ1-6
ASSLGHTNIQY	-	TRBV5-4	TRBJ2-4
ASSQDGPAANYGYT	-	TRBV4-3	TRBJ1-2
ASSSQRGQETQY	TRBD2	TRBV7-9	TRBJ2-5
ASPSGRTSSGNTIY	-	TRBV19	TRBJ1-3
ASSKYDGTEAF	-	TRBV5-1	TRBJ1-1
ASSKGSAREQY	-	TRBV6-5	TRBJ2-7
ASSFEATPQH	-	TRBV28	TRBJ1-5
ASSFGLESETQY	-	TRBV28	TRBJ2-5
ASSNPPYERTDTQY	-	TRBV21-1	TRBJ2-3
AWTSDLYQQPQH	-	TRBV30	TRBJ1-5
ANQDRTDTQY	-	TRBV6-1	TRBJ2-3
ASSLTARTNEKLF	-	TRBV7-2	TRBJ1-4
ASSHRGLRTTSTDTQY	-	TRBV7-2	TRBJ2-3
ASIQGFVYGYT	-	TRBV6-5	TRBJ1-2
ASRPTSGRGETQY	TRBD2	TRBV7-2	TRBJ2-5
ATSRDSGLAGPQSSYNEQF	TRBD2	TRBV15	TRBJ2-1
ASSLDQGLRANNEQF	-	TRBV11-2	TRBJ2-1
ASRTSGGGNEQF	TRBD2	TRBV5-1	TRBJ2-1
ASSLNSGPTYEQY	TRBD2	TRBV7-9	TRBJ2-7
ASSLVGGLETQY	-	TRBV9	TRBJ2-5
ASSLGRGRFEKLF	TRBD1	TRBV11-2	TRBJ1-4
AKAGLNTEAF	-	TRBV27	TRBJ1-1
ASRIQGWEQY	TRBD1	TRBV7-2	TRBJ2-7
ASSFGASTDTQY	-	TRBV28	TRBJ2-3
ASSRDRAGLEAF	TRBD1	TRBV27	TRBJ1-1